This is a list of T cell receptor beta chains from one sample in a study of CD8 T cells in ankylosing spondylitis. TCRdb re-derived calls from the 5' RACE reads in MiXCR, one entry per CDR3 protein. The sample lists 190,000 or so distinct CDR3 sequences, 13% seen once, with about 17% in the top ten. Material: blood, either unsorted or a sorted T cell fraction (not recorded which). These receptors all stem from a male donor with ankylosing spondylitis or in good health (not recorded which). CDR3s include the opening cysteine and the closing phenylalanine or tryptophan. A D gene is named only where the DNA matches it firmly. A clone size is listed for some rows: how often the clone was seen (once, few, many), or a class if it is expanded.

TRBV20-1,NA,TRBJ2-1,few,CSAREGSTNEQFF,TGCAGTGCTAGAGAAGGTAGCACAAATGAGCAGTTCTTC
TRBV4-1,NA,TRBJ2-5,many,CASSQDIVQTQYF,TGCGCCAGCAGCCAAGATATTGTCCAGACCCAGTACTTC
TRBV11-2,TRBD2,TRBJ2-7,NA,CASSLEAAASGPYEQYF,TGTGCCAGCAGCTTAGAAGCGGCGGCTAGCGGCCCCTACGAGCAGTACTTC
TRBV5-6,NA,TRBJ2-5,many,CASSLAKAIYGETQYF,TGTGCCAGCAGCTTGGCCAAAGCGATCTATGGGGAGACCCAGTACTTC
TRBV11-2,NA,TRBJ2-5,NA,CASSSRVQETQYF,TGTGCCAGCAGCTCCCGCGTCCAAGAGACCCAGTACTTC
TRBV12-3/TRBV12-4,TRBD1,TRBJ1-1,many,CASNTQGEAEAFF,TGTGCCAGCAATACACAGGGGGAGGCTGAAGCTTTCTTT
TRBV4-2,TRBD2,TRBJ2-5,NA,CASSQELAGGTQETQYF,TGTGCCAGCAGCCAAGAACTAGCGGGGGGGACTCAAGAGACCCAGTACTTC
TRBV11-2,TRBD1,TRBJ2-7,few,CASSSGQVYEQYF,TGTGCCAGCAGCTCGGGACAGGTCTACGAGCAGTACTTC
TRBV6-1,NA,TRBJ2-1,NA,CASSPGTSIYNEQFF,TGTGCCAGCAGTCCCGGGACGAGTATTTACAATGAGCAGTTCTTC
TRBV20-1,NA,TRBJ1-1,few,CSARVGFTGHPNTEAFF,TGCAGTGCTAGAGTGGGCTTTACGGGACACCCGAACACTGAAGCTTTCTTT
TRBV20-1,TRBD2,TRBJ2-5,many,CSAYSGGEMQTQYF,TGCAGTGCTTATAGCGGGGGGGAGATGCAGACCCAGTACTTC
TRBV2,TRBD2,TRBJ2-7,NA,CASGLGTNYEQYF,TGTGCCAGCGGGCTCGGGACTAACTACGAGCAGTACTTC
TRBV29-1,NA,TRBJ2-5,few,CSVEGQGFLRTQYF,TGCAGCGTTGAGGGGCAGGGGTTTTTACGGACCCAGTACTTC
TRBV4-2,NA,TRBJ2-5,few,CASSQDMASAQETQYF,TGTGCCAGCAGCCAAGACATGGCTAGCGCCCAAGAGACCCAGTACTTC
TRBV12-3/TRBV12-4,NA,TRBJ1-2,few,CASMTTGFYGYTF,TGTGCCAGCATGACGACAGGTTTCTATGGCTACACCTTC
TRBV12-3/TRBV12-4,NA,TRBJ2-5,many,CASSLGSRETQYF,TGTGCCAGCAGTTTAGGATCCAGGGAGACCCAGTACTTC
TRBV11-2,NA,TRBJ2-1,few,CASSLQSLSSYNEQFF,TGTGCCAGCAGCCTACAGTCCTTGAGCTCCTACAATGAGCAGTTCTTC
TRBV7-6,TRBD2,TRBJ2-1,NA,CASSSAGTSGSNEQFF,TGTGCCAGCAGCTCGGCCGGGACTAGCGGGAGTAATGAGCAGTTCTTC
TRBV6-1,NA,TRBJ2-1,few,CASSEDDGRSYNEQFF,TGTGCCAGCAGTGAAGATGACGGCCGCTCCTACAATGAGCAGTTCTTC
TRBV12-3/TRBV12-4,NA,TRBJ2-1,few,CASSPLQSDNEQFF,TGTGCCAGCAGTCCCCTACAAAGCGACAATGAGCAGTTCTTC
TRBV6-1,TRBD1,TRBJ1-1,many,CASSRTGPEAFF,TGTGCCAGCAGTCGGACAGGGCCTGAAGCTTTCTTT
TRBV12-3/TRBV12-4,NA,TRBJ2-1,NA,CASSSGEWQFF,TGTGCCAGCAGCTCCGGGGAGTGGCAGTTCTTC
TRBV7-9,NA,TRBJ2-7,NA,CASSLVSGLYSYEQYF,TGTGCCAGCAGCTTAGTCTCGGGACTTTACTCCTACGAGCAGTACTTC
TRBV27,NA,TRBJ2-7,few,CASSPDFSYEQYF,TGTGCCAGCAGTCCGGACTTTTCCTACGAGCAGTACTTC
TRBV27,NA,TRBJ2-3,many,CASSLEVDPYTDTQYF,TGTGCCAGCAGTTTAGAGGTAGACCCATACACAGATACGCAGTATTTT
TRBV10-3,NA,TRBJ2-1,few,CATRESNYNEQFF,TGTGCCACTCGGGAGTCCAACTACAATGAGCAGTTCTTC
TRBV4-1,NA,TRBJ2-7,NA,CASSSRDNDEQYF,TGCGCCAGCAGCTCCCGGGACAATGACGAGCAGTACTTC
TRBV4-1,NA,TRBJ2-2,many,CASSQDGLANTGELFF,TGCGCCAGCAGCCAAGATGGGTTAGCGAACACCGGGGAGCTGTTTTTT
TRBV5-6,TRBD2,TRBJ2-5,NA,CASSPGTRSIETQYF,TGTGCCAGCAGCCCTGGGACTAGGTCGATTGAGACCCAGTACTTC
TRBV20-1,TRBD2,TRBJ2-3,many,CSARGPRGGLADTQYF,TGCAGTGCTAGAGGCCCCCGGGGGGGCCTAGCAGATACGCAGTATTTT
TRBV12-3/TRBV12-4,NA,TRBJ2-1,NA,CASSFRSSRTESYNEQFF,TGTGCCAGCAGTTTTCGGTCGTCAAGGACCGAGTCCTACAATGAGCAGTTCTTC
TRBV4-1,NA,TRBJ2-1,few,CASSQGRGTYNEQFF,TGCGCCAGCAGCCAAGGACGGGGGACCTACAATGAGCAGTTCTTC
TRBV5-5,NA,TRBJ1-1,NA,CASSMMEGLNTEAFF,TGTGCCAGCAGCATGATGGAGGGGTTGAACACTGAAGCTTTCTTT
TRBV20-1,NA,TRBJ1-1,few,CSASSGCCFSNTEAFF,TGCAGTGCTAGCAGTGGCTGTTGTTTTTCGAACACTGAAGCTTTCTTT
TRBV25-1,NA,TRBJ2-1,many,CASSEWDGDEQFF,TGTGCCAGCAGTGAATGGGACGGGGATGAGCAGTTCTTC
TRBV4-1,NA,TRBJ1-2,many,CASSQYAGQTYGYTF,TGCGCCAGCAGCCAATATGCAGGACAGACCTATGGCTACACCTTC
TRBV12-3/TRBV12-4,NA,TRBJ1-5,NA,CASSLGPLKKHF,TGTGCCAGCAGTCTCGGGCCGCTGAAGAAGCATTTT
TRBV29-1,TRBD1,TRBJ2-7,NA,CSVASLGRGTYEQYF,TGCAGCGTAGCCTCCTTGGGCAGGGGGACCTACGAGCAGTACTTC
TRBV12-3/TRBV12-4,NA,TRBJ1-1,many,CASSPMNTEAFF,TGTGCCAGCAGCCCCATGAACACTGAAGCTTTCTTT
TRBV6-1,NA,TRBJ2-7,NA,CASSPVALTFYEQYF,TGTGCCAGCAGTCCAGTAGCGCTTACCTTCTACGAGCAGTACTTC
TRBV7-8,NA,TRBJ1-1,NA,CASSLVGGYQTEAFF,TGTGCCAGCAGCTTAGTAGGGGGATATCAGACTGAAGCTTTCTTT
TRBV27,NA,TRBJ2-7,few,CASSFKESYEQYF,TGTGCCAGCAGTTTTAAAGAATCCTACGAGCAGTACTTC
TRBV20-1,NA,TRBJ1-1,NA,CSAKLGRDTEAFF,TGCAGTGCCAAGTTGGGCCGAGACACTGAAGCTTTCTTT
TRBV30,NA,TRBJ2-7,NA,CAWSVGYGASYEQYF,TGTGCCTGGAGTGTAGGATACGGAGCTTCCTACGAGCAGTACTTC
TRBV12-3/TRBV12-4,TRBD1,TRBJ1-1,many,CASSLGTGYTEAFF,TGTGCCAGCAGTTTGGGGACAGGATACACTGAAGCTTTCTTT
TRBV11-1,TRBD1,TRBJ2-1,few,CASSAFAFGTGEIGYEQFF,TGTGCCAGCAGCGCTTTTGCCTTCGGGACAGGGGAGATTGGGTATGAGCAGTTCTTC
TRBV27,NA,TRBJ2-1,NA,CGSSLLAHNEQFF,TGTGGCAGCAGTTTACTAGCCCACAATGAGCAGTTCTTC
TRBV9,NA,TRBJ2-1,few,CASSSDWAGLAEQFF,TGTGCCAGCAGCTCTGACTGGGCGGGTCTCGCTGAGCAGTTCTTC
TRBV12-3/TRBV12-4,NA,TRBJ2-7,NA,CASSFTVSKPHEQYF,TGTGCCAGCAGTTTTACCGTCAGTAAGCCTCACGAGCAGTACTTC
TRBV3-1,TRBD1,TRBJ2-7,few,CASSHGQGAYEQYF,TGTGCCAGCAGCCACGGACAGGGGGCCTACGAGCAGTACTTC